Below, 30 T cell receptor beta chains from the same sample are listed, as sequenced in a study of beta chain features in type 1 diabetes. The entirety of the isolated RNA underwent reverse transcription, so expressed TCRB transcripts were sequenced. Assay: immunoSEQ multiplex PCR; the TCRdb copy retains only in-frame clones and omits some. The data contain roughly 150,000 clones, around 9% of them singletons. Their antigens remain unidentified. Findings and caveats of the study: Moderately but significantly shorter TCRB CDR3s were found in Type 1 diabetes patients in all four CD4+ subsets.

The specimen was central memory CD4+ T cells from blood. Source of these receptors: a woman between 25 and 40 years old with type 1 diabetes.

The chain has TRBV19 and TRBJ2-3; 11 positions match TRBD2. The CDR3 has 15 amino acids. Losses at the gene ends were 5 bases for V and 3 bases for J; bases not matched to a gene: 4. Looked up from germline, CDR1 is LNHDA and CDR2 is SQIVND (reference sequence). The CDR3 reads CASSVGLAGTDTQYF. The CDR3 nucleotides are TGTGCCAGTAGTGTTGGACTAGCGGGTACAGATACGCAGTATTTT.

This chain connects TRBV7-3 to TRBJ2-3, with 12 bases matching TRBD2. V lost 5 bases to trimming and J lost 3 bases; unmatched junction nucleotides: 12. This CDR3 spans 18 amino acids. Germline V gene data show CDR1 as SGHTA and CDR2 as FQGTGA. The CDR3 nucleotides are TGTGCCAGCAGCCGCGGACTAGCGGGAAAGGAGTGGACAGATACGCAGTATTTT. It codes for CASSRGLAGKEWTDTQYF.

This clone was detected a few times. The chain employs TRBV27 and TRBJ1-1; 7 positions match TRBD1. This CDR3 comprises 13 residues. V was pared by 7 bases and J by 6 bases, with 8 bases of the junction left unmatched. CDR1 is MNHEY and CDR2 is SMNVEV in the germline V gene (reference sequence). The CDR3 spells CASIRQGEAEAFF. The CDR3, as DNA: TGTGCCAGCATCCGACAGGGAGAGGCTGAAGCTTTCTTT.

This clone showed up just a few times. The chain uses TRBV28 and TRBJ1-2; weak D call: TRBD1 (5 bases). The germline gives CDR1 MDHEN, CDR2 SYDVKM. CDR3 size: 14 residues. V was shortened by 6 bases and J by 3 bases, with 14 bases between the two germline ends. As DNA, the CDR3 is TGTGCCAGCAGGGAAATGGACACCCACTATGGCTACACCTTC. This sequence encodes CASREMDTHYGYTF.

The chain is built from TRBV5-1 and TRBJ1-5, with a tentative D call TRBD1 (6 bases). V lost 3 bases and J 6 bases, leaving 19 bases between the germline ends. This CDR3 spans 16 amino acids. Germline V gene sequence: CDR1 SGHRS, CDR2 YFSETQ. CDR3 amino acids: CASSSTPGGAGQPQHF. The CDR3 DNA reads TGCGCCAGCAGCTCCACCCCGGGGGGCGCGGGTCAGCCCCAGCATTTT.

This clone occurred a few times. The chain couples TRBV6-6 to TRBJ1-2, with 9 bases that match TRBD1. With V trimmed by 5 bases and J by 4 bases, 11 bases remained unmatched. The CDR3 sequence is 16 residues long. Germline lookup yields CDR1 MNHNY and CDR2 SVGAGI (reference sequence). DNA for the CDR3: TGTGCCAGCAGTCGGACAGGGGCGACCATAGGCTATGGCTACACCTTC. Protein: CASSRTGATIGYGYTF.

The chain combines TRBV7-3 with TRBJ1-1; TRBD1 matches at 7 bases. Germline lookup yields CDR1 SGHTA and CDR2 FQGTGA. The J segment lost 8 bases and the V segment lost 1 base, leaving 4 bases of the junction unmatched. This CDR3 is 13 amino acids long. The CDR3 region is CASSLIGQEEAFF. DNA of the CDR3: TGTGCCAGCAGCTTAATTGGACAGGAGGAAGCTTTCTTT.

The J gene is TRBJ2-1, the V gene TRBV7-8, with 7 bases matching TRBD2. This CDR3 has 15 residues. Trimming removed 2 bases from V and 5 bases from J; junction bases left unmatched: 6. Germline CDR1 is SGHVS and CDR2 is FQNEAQ. CDR3 DNA: TGTGCCAGCAGCTTAAGGCGGGAGAGGAACAATGAGCAGTTCTTC. Its translation: CASSLRRERNNEQFF.

Comments on this clone: Other nucleotide sequences from this sample produce the same CDR3. The V and J genes are TRBV28 and TRBJ1-1; D possibly corresponds to TRBD1 (6 bases). CDR1 and CDR2 (germline): MDHEN, SYDVKM. The V and J ends lost 6 bases and 1 base respectively, with 9 bases between them. The CDR3 runs 13 residues. CDR3 in DNA: TGTGCCAGCAGACGACAGGAGAACACTGAAGCTTTCTTT. Protein: CASRRQENTEAFF.

In its sample, this clone was seen a few times. The chain carries TRBV5-4 and TRBJ2-1; 10 bases line up with TRBD2. Germline V gene sequence: CDR1 SGHNT, CDR2 YYREEE (reference sequence). V lost 4 bases and J lost 5; bases outside the gene matches: 12. The CDR3 is 17 amino acids. Here the CDR3 DNA reads TGTGCCAGCAGCCCCCCCGTCGGGCTAGCGGGAGACAATGAGCAGTTCTTC. It is translated as CASSPPVGLAGDNEQFF.

This clone occurred a few times. V and J are TRBV21-1 and TRBJ2-5; the D call TRBD1 from the table was never checked on the DNA. TRBV21-1 is a listed pseudogene. The CDR3 extends over 11 amino acids. This chain's CDR3 is CASRTVGTQYF. CDR3 sequence (DNA): TGTGCCAGCCGGACAGTTGGGACCCAGTACTTC.

This clone has more than one count but fewer than ten. CDR3 protein: CASSQGDRGPYEQYF. In nucleotides, the CDR3 is TGCGCCAGCAGCCAAGGGGACAGGGGGCCCTACGAGCAGTACTTC. The V call is TRBV4-1, the J call TRBJ2-7, with 12 nucleotides matching TRBD1. This CDR3 is built from 15 residues. V shed 1 base, J shed 2 bases, and the junction held 0 bases outside the gene matches. Germline V gene data show CDR1 as MGHRA and CDR2 as YSYEKL.

The V gene is TRBV6-1, the J gene TRBJ2-7; weak D call: TRBD1 (5 bases). The CDR3 consists of 15 residues. CDR1 MNHNS and CDR2 SASEGT come from the germline V gene. The V and J ends lost 6 bases and 0 bases respectively, with 15 bases between them. The CDR3 region is CASRDEDSYSYEQYF. The CDR3 DNA reads as TGTGCCAGCAGGGATGAAGACAGTTACTCCTACGAGCAGTACTTC.

This clone was found a few times. The genes are TRBV5-4 and TRBJ2-1, with 13 bases lining up with TRBD2. With 4 bases clipped from V and 8 bases from J, the junction kept 12 bases outside the gene matches. This CDR3 has 17 residues. CDR1 and CDR2 from the germline V gene are SGHNT and YYREEE (reference sequence). CDR3 DNA: TGTGCCAGCAGCCGAGCCGGGAAACTAGCGGGAGGGTATGAGCAGTTCTTC. Translation: CASSRAGKLAGGYEQFF.

V usage is TRBV7-3 and J usage is TRBJ2-3, with unresolved D. The CDR3 consists of 15 residues. The V and J ends lost 1 base and 1 base respectively, with 9 bases between them. The germline CDR1 and CDR2 sequences are SGHTA and FQGTGA. For the CDR3, the DNA is TGTGCCAGCAGCTTAAATTCCCAGGGCACAGATACGCAGTATTTT. This translates into CASSLNSQGTDTQYF.

This clone was picked up a small number of times. V and J are TRBV30 and TRBJ1-4; weak D call: TRBD1 (5 bases). Germline CDR1 reads GTSNPN; CDR2 reads SVGIG (reference sequence). This CDR3 is 16 amino acids long. V dropped 0 bases and J dropped 8 bases, with 19 bases sitting between them. CDR3 nucleotide sequence: TGTGCCTGGAGTGTACCGGGGGGGATTGGGCACGAAAAACTGTTTTTT. Amino acid sequence: CAWSVPGGIGHEKLFF. The whole variable domain, remainder taken from reference TRBV30 and TRBJ1-4, is SQTIHQWPATLVQPVGSPLSLECTVEGTSNPNLYWYRQAAGRGLQLLFYSVGIGQISSEVPQNLSASRPQDRQFILSSKKLLLSDSGFYLCAWSVPGGIGHEKLFFGSGTQLSVL.

The V gene is TRBV19, the J gene TRBJ2-1; 11 nucleotides agree with TRBD1. This CDR3 is 16 amino acids long. Per the germline V gene, CDR1 is LNHDA and CDR2 is SQIVND (reference sequence). The junction had 6 bases not matched to a gene; V was cut back by 3 bases and J by 5 bases. CDR3 region: CASSMWGQGDNNEQFF. CDR3 in DNA: TGTGCCAGTAGTATGTGGGGACAGGGGGACAACAATGAGCAGTTCTTC.

The V and J genes are TRBV4-2 and TRBJ2-1; D perhaps matches TRBD2 (6 bases). Trimming shortened V by 5 bases and J by 8 bases, and 19 bases separated the two germline ends. CDR3 length: 15 amino acids. Germline V gene lookup returns CDR1 LGHNA and CDR2 YNFKEQ. DNA for the CDR3: TGTGCCAGCAGCTGGGGAGGAGAATCCCTCGATGAGCAGTTCTTC. Amino acids: CASSWGGESLDEQFF.

This clone occurred a few times. The chain couples TRBV20-1 to TRBJ1-2; no reliable D call. Trimming pared 3 bases from V and 3 bases from J, leaving 5 bases between. Looked up from germline, CDR1 is DFQATT and CDR2 is SNEGSKA (reference sequence). The CDR3 contains 11 residues. CDR3 DNA sequence: TGCAGTGCTAGTACAGACTATGGCTACACCTTC. This codes for CSASTDYGYTF.

CDR3 protein: CASRYTDTQYF. The CDR3 DNA is TGTGCCAGCAGGTACACAGATACGCAGTATTTT. The chain carries TRBV7-2 and TRBJ2-3; D call uncertain. V shed 6 bases and J shed 2 bases, with 3 bases lying between them. The CDR3 sequence is 11 residues long. CDR1 is SGHTA and CDR2 is FQGNSA in the germline V gene.

The genes are TRBV14 and TRBJ2-1; 9 bases align to TRBD2. The J segment lost 9 bases and the V segment lost 2 bases, leaving 5 bases of the junction unmatched. The CDR3 is 14 amino acids. The germline gives CDR1 SGHDN, CDR2 FVKESK. The CDR3 loop reads CASSQQLAGGEQFF. The CDR3 nucleotides read TGTGCCAGCAGCCAACAACTAGCGGGTGGTGAGCAGTTCTTC.

The V call is TRBV18, the J call TRBJ2-5; D is unresolved. Germline V gives CDR1 KGHSH, CDR2 LQKENI. Trimming removed 3 bases at V and 3 bases at J, with 8 bases between. The CDR3 loop spans 13 amino acids. The CDR3 DNA follows: TGTGCCAGCTCACCGGGCACCGAAGAGACCCAGTACTTC. Its translation is CASSPGTEETQYF. Filled out from reference TRBV18 and TRBJ2-5, the complete variable domain reads NAGVMQNPRHLVRRRGQEARLRCSPMKGHSHVYWYRQLPEEGLKFMVYLQKENIIDESGMPKERFSAEFPKEGPSILRIQQVVRGDSAAYFCASSPGTEETQYFGPGTRLLVL.

The rearrangement joins TRBV15 to TRBJ2-1; possibly TRBD2 for D (5 bases). With 0 bases removed from V and 0 bases from J, the gap between germline ends came to 18 bases. Germline V gene sequence: CDR1 LNHNV, CDR2 YYDKDF (reference sequence). The CDR3 consists of 19 residues. The CDR3 DNA reads as TGTGCCACCAGCAGAGAGGCTAGAACGGAGGCGAGCTCCTACAATGAGCAGTTCTTC. Its translation is CATSREARTEASSYNEQFF.

CDR3 sequence: CASSLNRDWEQFF. The DNA of the CDR3 is TGTGCCAGCAGCCTAAACCGGGACTGGGAGCAGTTCTTC. J is TRBJ2-1 and V is TRBV14; a weak D match, TRBD2 (6 bases). The CDR3 spans 13 residues. CDR1 and CDR2 (germline): SGHDN, FVKESK. V was pared by 4 bases and J by 10 bases, with 14 bases between.

The V gene is TRBV5-4, the J gene TRBJ1-1; D not certain. Germline V CDR1 and CDR2: SGHNT, YYREEE (reference sequence). The CDR3 sequence is 11 residues long. Trimming stripped 2 bases from V and 8 bases from J, with 7 bases between. CDR3 DNA sequence: TGTGCCAGCAGCTTCTCCCAGGAAGCTTTCTTT. Encoded protein: CASSFSQEAFF.

In this sample, this clone turned up a few times. The chain employs TRBV5-1 and TRBJ2-3; 7 positions match TRBD1. V shed 2 bases and J 2 bases; nucleotides not matched to a gene: 5. The CDR3 spans 15 residues. CDR1 is SGHRS and CDR2 is YFSETQ in the germline V gene. In DNA, the CDR3 is TGCGCCAGCAGCTTTAAGGGGGCCGACACAGATACGCAGTATTTT. It encodes CASSFKGADTDTQYF.

This clone was found a few times. The rearrangement links TRBV9 to TRBJ2-6; 7 bases are shared with TRBD2. J was trimmed by 2 bases and V by 2 bases; bases with no gene match: 1. Germline V gene sequence: CDR1 SGDLS, CDR2 YYNGEE. The CDR3 contains 15 residues. The CDR3 sequence is CASSVRGAGANVLTF. The CDR3, as DNA: TGTGCCAGCAGCGTTCGGGGGGCTGGGGCCAACGTCCTGACTTTC.

This chain links TRBV4-1 with TRBJ2-5, with 7 bases identical to TRBD2. The CDR3 is made up of 14 amino acids. CDR1 is MGHRA and CDR2 is YSYEKL in the germline V gene. The V gene end was trimmed by 3 bases and the J gene end by 14 bases; junction bases not matched to a gene: 15. The CDR3 is CASSHAGAGKWVYF. The CDR3 bases are TGCGCCAGCAGCCACGCGGGAGCAGGGAAATGGGTCTACTTC.

The rearrangement links TRBV30 to TRBJ1-1; 7 bases are shared with TRBD1. CDR3 length: 12 amino acids. CDR1 GTSNPN and CDR2 SVGIG come from the germline V gene (reference sequence). J was trimmed by 4 bases and V by 5 bases; bases with no gene match: 4. Here the CDR3 DNA reads TGTGCCTGGGAACAGGGGAGCACTGAAGCTTTCTTT. This encodes CAWEQGSTEAFF.

The sample holds a few counts of this clone. The chain has TRBV28 and TRBJ2-3, with a weak D call TRBD2 (5 bases). CDR1 and CDR2 (germline): MDHEN, SYDVKM. V was trimmed by 5 bases and J by 3 bases, leaving 15 bases between them. There are 15 residues in the CDR3. CDR3 residues: CASSPPSTQTDTQYF. The DNA for the CDR3 is TGTGCCAGCAGTCCCCCTAGCACACAAACAGATACGCAGTATTTT.